Listed here are 15 T cell receptor beta chains from one sample, sequenced in a study of blood T cells in healthy people across ages. Using a J-beta primer mix together with a sample-barcoded 5' primer, a second PCR was run for about 7 to 12 cycles. TCRdb independently ran MiXCR on the 5' RACE reads; one entry per CDR3 protein. Of 600,000 to 850,000 distinct CDR3 sequences listed, about 25% are singletons. This sample was shared with a second study, whose subject was T cells of mothers and their children.

Sequenced sample: blood. The receptor source for this set is a boy aged 5-17 years in good health.

There are a few counts of this clonotype. The chain recombines TRBV10-2 with TRBJ2-5; TRBD1 agrees at 8 bases. J lost 5 bases, V lost 3 bases, and 8 bases had no gene match. The CDR3 length is 15 residues. In germline, CDR1 is WSHSY, CDR2 SAAADI. The CDR3 nucleotides read TGCGCCAGCAGTGAACAGGGACAGGCAAGGGAGACCCAGTACTTC. This sequence encodes CASSEQGQARETQYF.

This clonotype was seen a handful of times. The chain's CDR3 is CASSHDREVGYTF. In DNA, the CDR3 is TGTGCCAGCAGCCACGACAGGGAGGTCGGCTACACCTTC. The chain combines TRBV3-1 with TRBJ1-2; TRBD1 matches 7 bases. Trimming at V came to 3 bases and at J to 8 bases, leaving 6 bases not matched to a gene. CDR1 LGHDT and CDR2 YNNKEL come from the germline V gene (reference sequence). The CDR3 loop spans 13 amino acids.

The chain is built from TRBV18 and TRBJ2-1, with 10 bases aligning to TRBD2. Germline V lookup: CDR1 KGHSH, CDR2 LQKENI. With 2 bases clipped from V and 0 bases from J, the junction kept 1 base outside the gene matches. The CDR3 has 16 residues. The CDR3 DNA follows: TGTGCCAGCTCACCAGTAGCGGGAGGCTCCTACAATGAGCAGTTCTTC. Amino acids: CASSPVAGGSYNEQFF.

This clonotype was observed a handful of times. The chain links TRBV7-9 to TRBJ1-1; D gene ambiguous. CDR1 and CDR2 (germline): SEHNR, FQNEAQ (reference sequence). The V and J ends lost 5 bases and 3 bases respectively, with 16 bases between them. CDR3 size: 15 residues. The CDR3: CASSPRIVEDTEAFF. The CDR3 DNA reads as TGTGCCAGCAGCCCGAGGATAGTTGAGGACACTGAAGCTTTCTTT.

The chain uses TRBV11-2 and TRBJ2-2; a possible D gene is TRBD1 (6 bases). Germline V gene data show CDR1 as SGHAT and CDR2 as FQNNGV. The CDR3 covers 15 residues. V lost 5 bases, J lost 1 base, and 11 bases lay in between. The CDR3: CASSQWGQNTGELFF. The CDR3 region has the DNA TGTGCCAGCAGCCAATGGGGACAGAACACCGGGGAGCTGTTTTTT.

This clonotype has a handful of counts. The chain joins TRBV5-1 to TRBJ2-2; no reliable D call. V was shortened by 5 bases and J by 5 bases, with 10 bases between the two germline ends. This CDR3 is 13 amino acids long. Germline lookup yields CDR1 SGHRS and CDR2 YFSETQ. As DNA, the CDR3 is TGCGCCAGCAGGGCCGGTCAAACCGGGGAGCTGTTTTTT. Protein sequence: CASRAGQTGELFF. Combining the CDR3 with reference TRBV5-1 and TRBJ2-2 gives the whole variable domain KAGVTQTPRYLIKTRGQQVTLSCSPISGHRSVSWYQQTPGQGLQFLFEYFSETQRNKGNFPGRFSGRQFSNSRSEMNVSTLELGDSALYLCASRAGQTGELFFGEGSRLTVL.

The chain couples TRBV7-9 to TRBJ2-3, with a tentative D call TRBD2 (6 bases). Germline loops: CDR1 SEHNR, CDR2 FQNEAQ (reference sequence). Trimming cost V 10 bases and J 2 bases, with 13 bases left between them. The CDR3 runs 13 residues. CDR3 sequence (DNA): TGTGCCAACCCGGGACTTGACACAGATACGCAGTATTTT. Protein product: CANPGLDTDTQYF.

This clonotype was observed a handful of times. V usage is TRBV5-1 and J usage is TRBJ2-5; 9 bases line up with TRBD1. The CDR3 has 14 amino acids. From germline, CDR1 is SGHRS and CDR2 YFSETQ. The ends lost 5 bases at V and 2 bases at J; junction bases unmatched: 4. The CDR3 here is CASREGQGQETQYF. Here the CDR3 DNA reads TGCGCCAGCAGAGAGGGACAGGGACAAGAGACCCAGTACTTC.

Only one count was recorded for this clonotype. J is TRBJ2-2 and V is TRBV4-3, with no clear D. Trimming removed 0 bases at V and 3 bases at J, with 5 bases between. This CDR3 region has 14 residues. Germline V lookup: CDR1 LGHNA, CDR2 YSLEER. The CDR3 DNA reads TGCGCCAGCAGCCAAGAGTGGGACACCGGGGAGCTGTTTTTT. Its translation: CASSQEWDTGELFF.

This chain joins TRBV20-1 and TRBJ2-5; D not certain. The CDR3 runs to 13 residues. With 1 base removed from V and 5 bases from J, the gap between germline ends came to 11 bases. In germline, CDR1 is DFQATT, CDR2 SNEGSKA (reference sequence). The CDR3 DNA reads TGCAGTGCTAGAGCTGGCGGTTACGAGACCCAGTACTTC. Amino acid sequence: CSARAGGYETQYF.

The rearrangement links TRBV21-1 to TRBJ2-7; the table gives TRBD1 as D, unverified against the DNA. TRBV21-1 is a pseudogene. The CDR3 consists of 16 residues. CDR3 sequence: CASSAMAPGDPYEQYF. The CDR3 DNA reads as TGTGCCAGCAGCGCAATGGCCCCGGGGGATCCCTACGAGCAGTACTTC.

The chain recombines TRBV11-2 with TRBJ2-7; no clear D. This CDR3 contains 14 residues. The germline gives CDR1 SGHAT, CDR2 FQNNGV. V was clipped by 5 bases and J by 2 bases, with 13 bases between them. The CDR3 sequence: CASSAHLAPYEQYF. CDR3 in DNA: TGTGCCAGCAGCGCCCATCTGGCCCCCTACGAGCAGTACTTC.

This clonotype has more than one count but fewer than ten. This rearrangement joins TRBV12-3 or TRBV12-4 to TRBJ2-2, with 8 bases matching TRBD2. The CDR3 length is 18 residues. The V gene end was trimmed by 5 bases and the J gene end by 6 bases; junction bases not matched to a gene: 17. For the CDR3, the DNA is TGTGCCAGCAGTCCCTCGGGGGGGAAAGCGGGAGTATCCGGGGAGCTGTTTTTT. Protein product: CASSPSGGKAGVSGELFF.

The J gene is TRBJ2-5, the V gene TRBV4-3; 8 bases line up with TRBD2. This CDR3 region has 17 residues. The V and J ends lost 0 bases and 5 bases, in that order; junction bases with no gene match: 11. The germline V gene has CDR1 LGHNA and CDR2 YSLEER. The CDR3 nucleotides are TGCGCCAGCAGCCAAGATATTACGGGGGGGGACTCGGAGACCCAGTACTTC. Amino acids: CASSQDITGGDSETQYF.

The chain links TRBV12-3 or TRBV12-4 to TRBJ1-4; perhaps TRBD1 as D (5 bases). The CDR3 runs to 14 residues. Trimming took 5 bases from V and 6 from J, leaving 13 bases between them. In nucleotides, the CDR3 is TGTGCCAGCAGTCGAGAGGGGTGGTATGAAAAACTGTTTTTT. Protein: CASSREGWYEKLFF.